This TCR beta chain was identified in a study of blood T cell repertoires in COVID-19 (dated by TCRdb to about 2020). Concerning the study at large: The collaborator samples originated in the United States, Italy and Spain and spanned the acute and convalescent phases of COVID-19. The prospective study material was composed of cDNA or gDNA derived from T cells, B-cell-depleted T cells, or PBMCs. The dataset comprised deeply sampled blood TCRbeta repertoires from subjects exposed to, actively infected with, or recovered from COVID-19. The repertoires were made available in a free public database intended to serve as a resource for research on the immune response to SARS-CoV-2. Samples came from the ongoing ImmuneRACE study (first 160 participants) plus 1,254 subjects from 6 global collaborators. Nearly every sample came with metadata listing a de-identified subject ID, COVID-19 status, age in years and sex. Where available, HLA class I and class II types were taken from metadata supplied by the sample provider and were not determined by assay-based typing.

The CDR3 sequence holds 15 residues, the cysteine and phenylalanine included. Of the read, only the CDR3 DNA is kept; its 45 bases are in frame from base 1. The germline V gene sets CDR1 to SGDLS and CDR2 to YYNGEE. V loses 4 bases of germline sequence and J loses 1 base, and the interval between the two ends is 13 bases. Beyond this particular receptor, the publication reports: The quantity of clinical and demographic metadata differed by source and by participant and was supplied without curation.

TCRbeta CDR3 regions were amplified from genomic DNA by means of the immunoSEQ Assay, a bias-controlled multiplex PCR. In the authors' own workflow: Within the assay, amplification of reference gene primers was used to estimate how many nucleated cells each sample contained. Sequence reads were collapsed and filtered to measure the absolute abundance of every unique TCRbeta CDR3 rearrangement. For each sample, productive Simpson clonality was calculated by taking the square root of Simpson's diversity index across productive rearrangements. The immuneACCESS repertoire file appears here via TCRdb, limited to in-frame rearrangements. These files lack a portion of the clones; in checked studies, under half of the deficit traces to unresolved V genes, and the cause of the others is not known. V, J and clone size were drawn from that table, and D and trimming were deduced from the DNA. The sample table holds roughly 53,000 clones, of which about nine tenths were seen once. The ten largest make up 28% of the sample.

As for this clone: Its antigen remains unidentified. Within one base of it there is no much larger clone, and no base qualities were kept.

Each collaborating institution followed its own protocols to collect whole blood in K2EDTA tubes. For TCRbeta analysis, collaborator samples were shipped as frozen whole blood, as isolated PBMCs, or as DNA extracted from either sample type. This sequence originates from a human donor in a cohort sampled during active COVID-19. The chain couples TRBV9 to TRBJ2-3; no D gene can be assigned with confidence. Sequencing input: peripheral blood. The CDR3 protein: CASSTPFSGTDTQYF. The bases are TGTGCCAGCAGCACCCCCTTCTCGGGCACAGATACGCAGTATTTT.